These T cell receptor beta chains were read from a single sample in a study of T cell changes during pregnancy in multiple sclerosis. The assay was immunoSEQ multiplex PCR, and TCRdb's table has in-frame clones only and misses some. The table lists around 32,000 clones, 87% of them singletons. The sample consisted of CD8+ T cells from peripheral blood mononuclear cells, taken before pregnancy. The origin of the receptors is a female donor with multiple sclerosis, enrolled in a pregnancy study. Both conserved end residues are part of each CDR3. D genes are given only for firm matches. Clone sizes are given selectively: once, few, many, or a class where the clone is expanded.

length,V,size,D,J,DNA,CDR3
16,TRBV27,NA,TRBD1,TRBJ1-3,TGTGCCAGCAGTGGGGACAGCGGCTCGGGTGGAAACACCATATATTTT,CASSGDSGSGGNTIYF
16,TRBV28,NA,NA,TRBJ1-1,TGTGCCAGCAGTTTATATATCTTGTCGAGGAACACTGAAGCTTTCTTT,CASSLYILSRNTEAFF
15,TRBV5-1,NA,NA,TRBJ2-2,TGCGCCAGCAGCTCCGGACTCCCGAACACCGGGGAGCTGTTTTTT,CASSSGLPNTGELFF
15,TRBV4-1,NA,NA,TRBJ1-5,TGCGCCAGCAGCCAAGATCATGGGGGGAATCAGCCCCAGCATTTT,CASSQDHGGNQPQHF
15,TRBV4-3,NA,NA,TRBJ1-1,TGCGCCAGCAGCCAAGATCAGGGATGGGACACTGAAGCTTTCTTT,CASSQDQGWDTEAFF
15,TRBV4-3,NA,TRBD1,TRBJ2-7,TGCGCCAGCAGCCCCGAGGACAGGACTTCCTACGAGCAGTACTTC,CASSPEDRTSYEQYF
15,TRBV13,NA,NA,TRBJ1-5,TGTGCCAGCAGCTTAGGCCGTGACAGCTATCAGCCCCAGCATTTT,CASSLGRDSYQPQHF
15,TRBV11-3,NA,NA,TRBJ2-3,TGTGCCAGCAGCTTGGAAGGAGGCCCCACAGATACGCAGTATTTT,CASSLEGGPTDTQYF
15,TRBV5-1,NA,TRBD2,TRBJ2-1,TGCGCCAGCAGCCAGCTAGCGGGGGGCTACAATGAGCAGTTCTTC,CASSQLAGGYNEQFF
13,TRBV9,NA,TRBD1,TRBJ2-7,TGTGCCAGCGGCGGACAGGACCGCTACGAGCAGTACTTC,CASGGQDRYEQYF
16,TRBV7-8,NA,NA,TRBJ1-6,TGTGCCAGCAGCTTAGTGTCCATCTCCTATAATTCACCCCTCCACTTT,CASSLVSISYNSPLHF
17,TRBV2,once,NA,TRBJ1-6,TGTGCCAGCAGGGTGCCCCACTCGGGAACTCAAAATTCACCCCTCCACTTT,CASRVPHSGTQNSPLHF
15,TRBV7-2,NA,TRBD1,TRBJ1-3,TGTGCCAGCAGCTCACTTACAGGGGCCGGAAACACCATATATTTT,CASSSLTGAGNTIYF
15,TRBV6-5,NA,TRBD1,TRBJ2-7,TGTGCCAGCAGTCCGGGACAGGGCATTTCCTACGAGCAGTACTTC,CASSPGQGISYEQYF
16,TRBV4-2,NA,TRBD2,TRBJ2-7,TGTGCCAGCAGCCAAGACCGGGGGGTCATAGACTACGAGCAGTACTTC,CASSQDRGVIDYEQYF
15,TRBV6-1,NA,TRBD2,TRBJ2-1,TGTGCCAGCAGTGTTGAAGCGGGAGCTGTAGTTGAGCAGTTCTTC,CASSVEAGAVVEQFF
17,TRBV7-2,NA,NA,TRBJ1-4,TGTGCCAGCAGCTCAGGGGTTACAGGACCTCCTAATGAAAAACTGTTTTTT,CASSSGVTGPPNEKLFF
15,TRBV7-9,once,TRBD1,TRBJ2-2,TGTGCCAGCAGCTCCAGGGGGACGAACACCGGGGAGCTGTTTTTT,CASSSRGTNTGELFF
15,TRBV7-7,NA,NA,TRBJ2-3,TGTGCTAGCAGCTTATCTAGGTCCGGAACAGATACGCAGTATTTT,CASSLSRSGTDTQYF
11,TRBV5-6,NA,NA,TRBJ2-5,TGTGCCAGCAGCTTCGGGGAGACCCAGTACTTC,CASSFGETQYF
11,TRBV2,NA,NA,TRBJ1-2,TGTGCCAGCACGGCAGGGCTGGGCTACACCTTC,CASTAGLGYTF
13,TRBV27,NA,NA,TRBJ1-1,TGTGCCAGCACCAAACTACAGGGACGTGAAGCTTTCTTT,CASTKLQGREAFF
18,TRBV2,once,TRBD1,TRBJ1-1,TGTGCCAGCAGTGGAATCGACAGGACAGGGAGACTGAACACTGAAGCTTTCTTT,CASSGIDRTGRLNTEAFF
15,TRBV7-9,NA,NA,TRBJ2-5,TGTGCCAGCAGCCGCGTCAACAGGGTTGTTGAGACCCAGTACTTC,CASSRVNRVVETQYF
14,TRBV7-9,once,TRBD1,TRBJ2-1,TGTGCCAGCAGCTTAGCGGGACAGGGAATGGAGCAGTTCTTC,CASSLAGQGMEQFF
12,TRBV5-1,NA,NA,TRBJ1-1,TGCGCCAGCAGCCTTGGCCAGGCCGAAGCTTTCTTT,CASSLGQAEAFF
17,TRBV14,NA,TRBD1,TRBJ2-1,TGTGCCAGCAGCCAAGATGTTTGGACAGGCCCCCACGATGAGCAGTTCTTC,CASSQDVWTGPHDEQFF
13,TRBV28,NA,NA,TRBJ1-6,TGTGCCAGCAGTGAACAGGGTATTTCACCCCTCCACTTT,CASSEQGISPLHF
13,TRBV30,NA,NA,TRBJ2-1,TGTGCCTGGAGTGAAGTTCCCCGGGGGGAGCAGTTCTTC,CAWSEVPRGEQFF
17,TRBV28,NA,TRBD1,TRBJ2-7,TGTGCCAGCAGTTTATCGTCGGGGACAGGGGCGTCCTACGAGCAGTACTTC,CASSLSSGTGASYEQYF
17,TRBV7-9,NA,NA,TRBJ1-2,TGTGCCAGCAGCCCCCCTCGGGGTGTAGGGCCTTCGCGCGGCTACACCTTC,CASSPPRGVGPSRGYTF
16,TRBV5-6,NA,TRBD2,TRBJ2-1,TGTGCCAGCAGCGGGGAACTAGCGGGAGACTTAAATGAGCAGTTCTTC,CASSGELAGDLNEQFF
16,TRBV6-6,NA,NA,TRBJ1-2,TGTGCCAGCAGTCCAAGGATCGACGTTCTAGGCTATGGCTACACCTTC,CASSPRIDVLGYGYTF
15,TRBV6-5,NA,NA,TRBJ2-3,TGTGCCAGCAGTTCAGACGGAGCTAGCACAGATACGCAGTATTTT,CASSSDGASTDTQYF
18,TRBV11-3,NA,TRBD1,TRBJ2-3,TGTGCCAGCAGGGGACAGGTTGCGTCAGATAAATACACAGATACGCAGTATTTT,CASRGQVASDKYTDTQYF
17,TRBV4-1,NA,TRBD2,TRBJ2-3,TGCGCCAGCAGCCAAGTGCGGGCGGGAGACATCCCAGATACGCAGTATTTT,CASSQVRAGDIPDTQYF
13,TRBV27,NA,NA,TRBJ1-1,TGTGCCAGCAGTTTATTCAGGAACACTGAAGCTTTCTTT,CASSLFRNTEAFF
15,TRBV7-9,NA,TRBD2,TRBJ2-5,TGTGCCAGCAGCTCCTTAGCGGGGGGGCAGGAGACCCAGTACTTC,CASSSLAGGQETQYF
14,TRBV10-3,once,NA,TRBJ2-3,TGTGCCATCAGTGAGCGGGGGAACACAGATACGCAGTATTTT,CAISERGNTDTQYF
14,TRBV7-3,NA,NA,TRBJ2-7,TGTGCCAGCAGCTTATGTCGCGGTAGGTACGGAAAGTACTTC,CASSLCRGRYGKYF
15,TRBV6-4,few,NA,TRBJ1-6,TGTGCCAGCAGTGACTCGAGGGAGGCGGGTTCACCCCTCCACTTT,CASSDSREAGSPLHF
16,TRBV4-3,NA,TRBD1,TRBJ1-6,TGCGCCAGCAGCCCCGCAGACAGGGGATATAATTCACCCCTCCACTTT,CASSPADRGYNSPLHF
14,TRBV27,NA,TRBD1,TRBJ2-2,TGTGCCAGCAGTTTAGGGACAGCATCCTCGGAGCTGTTTTTT,CASSLGTASSELFF
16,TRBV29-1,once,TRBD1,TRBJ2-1,TGCAGCGTTGTGAGTGAGGACAGGAGCTCCTACAATGAGCAGTTCTTC,CSVVSEDRSSYNEQFF
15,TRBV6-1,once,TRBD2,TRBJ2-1,TGTGCCAGCACCGCCGGGACTAGCGGGGGGAATGAGCAGTTCTTC,CASTAGTSGGNEQFF
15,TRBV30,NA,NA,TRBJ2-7,TGTGCCTGGAGTGGGTTTGGATTTGGGGGAGGCGAGCAGTACTTC,CAWSGFGFGGGEQYF
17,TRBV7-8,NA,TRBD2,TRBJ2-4,TGTGCCAGCAGCTTAGAGTTATCGGGGGGAGCGAAAAACATTCAGTACTTC,CASSLELSGGAKNIQYF
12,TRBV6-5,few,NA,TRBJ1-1,TGTGCCAGCGGTCTAAACCCACTTGAAGCTTTCTTT,CASGLNPLEAFF
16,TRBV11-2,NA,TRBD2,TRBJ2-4,TGTGCCAGCAGCTCGTTTTCGGGAGGTTGGCAAAACATTCAGTACTTC,CASSSFSGGWQNIQYF
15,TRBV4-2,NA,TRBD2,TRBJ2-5,TGTGCCAGCAGCCAAGAGGAAGCGGGGCTAGAGACCCAGTACTTC,CASSQEEAGLETQYF
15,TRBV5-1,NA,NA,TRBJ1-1,TGCGCCAGCACCATAACAAACTCAGGGAACACTGAAGCTTTCTTT,CASTITNSGNTEAFF
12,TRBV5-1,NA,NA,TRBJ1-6,TGCGCCAGCAGGCAGGGCGGATCACCCCTCCACTTT,CASRQGGSPLHF
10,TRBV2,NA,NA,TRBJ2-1,TGTGCCAGCAGTGAACGGTGGCAGTTCTTC,CASSERWQFF